This T cell receptor beta chain appears in the sequencing data of a study of PD-1 blockade in classical Hodgkin lymphoma. Study background: Patients got intravenous nivolumab 3 mg/kg every 2 weeks.

Findings of the study overall: Reported findings placed baseline TCR diversity lower in newly diagnosed patients (compared with healthy donors). Possibly reflecting disease activity or prior therapy, repertoire differences have causes that remain undefined.

Using immunoSEQ multiplex PCR, the repertoire was profiled, and TCRdb retains in-frame clones only, with some absent. Of about 4,100 clones in the sample, about 71% were seen once. Trimming left V 2 bases short and J 5 bases short, with 15 bases between. CDR3 length: 15 residues. Germline V gene sequence: CDR1 SGHVS, CDR2 FNYEAQ. All trial patients relapsed after autologous stem cell transplantation. Complete response, partial response or progressive disease made up the best responses. Concerning this clone itself: Its antigen is not known.

V and J are TRBV7-6 and TRBJ1-1, with D unresolved. The specimen comprised peripheral blood mononuclear cells (PBMCs), sampled at baseline. This TCR derives from a human donor with classical Hodgkin lymphoma. The CDR3 sequence is CASSLLGGGMTEAFF. The DNA for the CDR3 is TGTGCCAGCAGCTTACTAGGCGGAGGGATGACTGAAGCTTTCTTT.